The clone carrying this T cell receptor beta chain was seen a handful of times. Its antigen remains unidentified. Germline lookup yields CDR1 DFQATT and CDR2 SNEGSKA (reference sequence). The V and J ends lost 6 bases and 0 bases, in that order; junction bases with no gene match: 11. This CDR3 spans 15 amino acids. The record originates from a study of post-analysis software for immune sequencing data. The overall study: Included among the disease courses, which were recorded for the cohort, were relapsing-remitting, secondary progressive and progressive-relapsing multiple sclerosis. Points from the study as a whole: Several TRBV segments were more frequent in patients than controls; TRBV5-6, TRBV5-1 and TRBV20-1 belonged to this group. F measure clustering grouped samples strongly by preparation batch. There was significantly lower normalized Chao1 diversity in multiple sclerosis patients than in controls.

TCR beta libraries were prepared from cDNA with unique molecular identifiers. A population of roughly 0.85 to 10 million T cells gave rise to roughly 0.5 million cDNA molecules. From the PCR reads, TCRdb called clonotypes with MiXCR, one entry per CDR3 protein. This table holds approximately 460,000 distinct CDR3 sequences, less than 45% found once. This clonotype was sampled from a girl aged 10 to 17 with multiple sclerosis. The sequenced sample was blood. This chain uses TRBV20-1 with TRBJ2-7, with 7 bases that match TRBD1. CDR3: CSAKETGSGSYEQYF. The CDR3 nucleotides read TGCAGTGCAAAAGAGACAGGGTCGGGCTCCTACGAGCAGTACTTC.